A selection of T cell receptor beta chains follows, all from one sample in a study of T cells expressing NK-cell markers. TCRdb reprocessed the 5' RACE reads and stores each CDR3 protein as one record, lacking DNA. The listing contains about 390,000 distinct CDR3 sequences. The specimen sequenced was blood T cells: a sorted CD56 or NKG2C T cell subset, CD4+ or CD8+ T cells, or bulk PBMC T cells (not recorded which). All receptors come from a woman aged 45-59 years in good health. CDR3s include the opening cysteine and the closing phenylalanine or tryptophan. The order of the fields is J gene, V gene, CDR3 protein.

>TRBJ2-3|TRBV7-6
CASSRGQAPSTDTQYF
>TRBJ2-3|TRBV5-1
CASSSILADTQYF
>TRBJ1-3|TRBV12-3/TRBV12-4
CASSPRENTIYF
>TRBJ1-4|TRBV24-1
CATSSSGWKLFF
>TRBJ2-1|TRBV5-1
CASSWGTTPNEQFF
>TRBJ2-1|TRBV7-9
CASSTGGTQFF
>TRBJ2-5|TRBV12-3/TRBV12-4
CASSSPGGEETQYF
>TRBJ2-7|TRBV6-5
CASSSAAISYEQYF
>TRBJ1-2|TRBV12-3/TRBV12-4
CASTFLSGTGARGYTF
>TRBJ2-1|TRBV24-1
CATSQRTSGSNEQFF
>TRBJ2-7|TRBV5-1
CASSLAPSGYEQYF
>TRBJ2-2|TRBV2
CASSEALNSGSTGELFF
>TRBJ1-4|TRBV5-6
CASRQNREGDEKLFF
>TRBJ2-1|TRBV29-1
CSGLAGSRSYNEQFF
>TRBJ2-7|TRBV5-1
CASDGTGSGYEQYF
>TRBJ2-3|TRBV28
CATRRQLSTDTQYF
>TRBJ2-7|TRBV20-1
CSARDSQRASYEQYF
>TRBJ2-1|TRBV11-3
CASSPRTDSGQFF
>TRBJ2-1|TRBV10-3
CATAGERELEQFF
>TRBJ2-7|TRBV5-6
CASSVRLVSGEQYF
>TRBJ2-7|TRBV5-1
CASSGTEISYEQYF
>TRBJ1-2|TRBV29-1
CSVQHRFGLRDYGYTF
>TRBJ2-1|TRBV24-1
CATSATGSSREQFF
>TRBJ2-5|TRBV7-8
CASSSGQLAQETQYF
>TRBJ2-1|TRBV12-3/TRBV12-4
CASGISGGYNEQFF
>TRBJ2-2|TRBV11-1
CASSLIAGAGELFF
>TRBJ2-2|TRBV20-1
CSAATGEFAGELFF
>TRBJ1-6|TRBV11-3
CASSLGGASPLHF
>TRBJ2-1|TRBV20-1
CSATLLAGYNEQFF
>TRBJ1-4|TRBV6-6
CASSLKKGGSNEKLFF
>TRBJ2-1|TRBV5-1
CASSLAHVNEQFF
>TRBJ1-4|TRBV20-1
CSAKTGANEKLFF
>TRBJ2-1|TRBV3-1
CASSQVPSGLLRNEQFF
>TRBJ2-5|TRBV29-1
CSVEVGAGARETQYF
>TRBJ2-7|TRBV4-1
CASRAPGLAGGYEQYF
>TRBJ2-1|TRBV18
CASSPLGQGEQFF
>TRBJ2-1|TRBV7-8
CASSLAVDVRNEQFF
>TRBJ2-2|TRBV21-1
CASSKDVQTLPAGETGELFF
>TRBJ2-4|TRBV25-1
CASSESGRVSDIQYF
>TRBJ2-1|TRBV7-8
CASSLETVPAEQFF
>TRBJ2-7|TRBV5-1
CASSLAVDSSSKQYF
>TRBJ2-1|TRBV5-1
CASSSRSIAGASYNEQFF